These 24 T cell receptor beta chains share one sample of origin, sequenced in a study of human T cells and chemical hapten exposure. TCRdb re-derived calls from the RACE reads in MiXCR, one entry per CDR3 protein. Of 300,000 to 350,000 distinct CDR3 sequences listed, under 9% were seen once; the top ten hold about 8%. The time point is: patch test 1, 2 weeks after DPC sensitization. As for treatment: therapeutic diphenylcyclopropenone sensitization with weekly scalp DPC. Sequenced here: whole blood, sampled in connection with sensitization to the hapten diphenylcyclopropenone (DPC). The receptors originated from a woman aged 18 to 35 with alopecia areata. Some clones in this sample may be carry-over from other donors' samples.

This clonotype showed up just a few times. This rearrangement joins TRBV5-5 to TRBJ2-2, with TRBD2 as a possible D gene (6 bases). Germline-derived CDR1 and CDR2 are SGHKS and YYEKEE (reference sequence). CDR3 length equals 15 residues. The germline V and J ends were trimmed by 3 bases and 6 bases, with 15 bases remaining between them. The CDR3 DNA is TGTGCCAGCAGCTCGCGGGACTCCCCACCCGGGGAGCTGTTTTTT. Residues: CASSSRDSPPGELFF.

The gene calls are TRBV7-9 and TRBJ2-3, with a weak D call TRBD2 (5 bases). CDR3 length equals 16 residues. The V gene's germline CDR1 is SEHNR and CDR2 FQNEAQ (reference sequence). V lost 7 bases and J lost 1, with 18 bases in between. CDR3 in DNA: TGTGCCAGCACTTTAGATGGACTTCCCGGCACAGATACGCAGTATTTT. This encodes CASTLDGLPGTDTQYF.

V and J are TRBV12-3 or TRBV12-4 and TRBJ2-6; a weak D match, TRBD1 (5 bases). V was clipped by 6 bases and J by 0 bases, with 12 bases between them. This CDR3 spans 16 amino acids. CDR3 amino acids: CASSISTGSGANVLTF. In nucleotides, the CDR3 is TGTGCCAGCAGCATTTCAACAGGCTCTGGGGCCAACGTCCTGACTTTC.

The chain carries TRBV4-2 and TRBJ2-7; 8 bases map to TRBD2. CDR3 length: 16 residues. Germline assignment: CDR1 LGHNA and CDR2 YNFKEQ. Germline trimming cut 1 base from V and 0 bases from J; bases unmatched to any gene: 5. CDR3 loop: CASSQAVGTSSYEQYF. CDR3 coding DNA: TGTGCCAGCAGCCAAGCCGTAGGGACTAGCTCCTACGAGCAGTACTTC.

The chain links TRBV7-9 to TRBJ1-1; perhaps TRBD1 as D (5 bases). CDR1 and CDR2 from the germline V gene are SEHNR and FQNEAQ (reference sequence). The CDR3 extends over 16 amino acids. The V gene lost 4 bases and the J gene lost 0 bases, with 15 bases spanning the gap. The CDR3 region has the DNA TGTGCCAGCAGCTCATATTACAGGAGAGTGAACACTGAAGCTTTCTTT. As protein: CASSSYYRRVNTEAFF.

The CDR3 reads CASLSGAGNIQYF. The CDR3 coding sequence is TGTGCCAGTTTATCAGGGGCGGGGAACATTCAGTACTTC. This chain links TRBV12-3 or TRBV12-4 with TRBJ2-4; D may be TRBD1 or TRBD2 (6 bases each). V lost 9 bases and J lost 7, with 16 bases in between. CDR3 length: 13 amino acids.

CDR3 in DNA: TGCAGTGTCAACCAGAACACTGAAGCTTTCTTT. The encoded protein is CSVNQNTEAFF. The chain recombines TRBV20-1 with TRBJ1-1; no firm D call. The ends were cut back, 7 bases at V and 1 base at J, with 7 bases in the middle. The V gene's germline CDR1 is DFQATT and CDR2 SNEGSKA (reference sequence). The CDR3 runs 11 residues.

This clonotype turned up a few times. This chain connects TRBV10-3 to TRBJ1-1; no reliable D call. V dropped 5 bases and J dropped 1 base, with 2 bases sitting between them. There are 11 residues in the CDR3. Germline V gene sequence: CDR1 ENHRY, CDR2 SYGVKD. This CDR3 reads CAISKNTEAFF. In nucleotides, the CDR3 is TGTGCCATCAGTAAGAACACTGAAGCTTTCTTT.

This clonotype was detected only a few times. The chain is built from TRBV4-2 and TRBJ1-1; 12 positions match TRBD1. V gave up 3 bases and J gave up 5 bases; unmatched junction bases: 10. This CDR3 contains 17 residues. The germline gives CDR1 LGHNA, CDR2 YNFKEQ. The CDR3 bases are TGTGCCAGCAGCCACGGGACAGGGGGCGGGGGTCTGACTGAAGCTTTCTTT. Its translation: CASSHGTGGGGLTEAFF.

A few counts support this clonotype. This rearrangement joins TRBV12-3 or TRBV12-4 to TRBJ1-1; possible D gene TRBD1, 6 bases. Trimming removed 9 bases at V and 5 bases at J, with 22 bases between. CDR3 length: 15 residues. The CDR3 coding sequence is TGTGCCAGTTCAACCTGGCAGGGGAGCGGGACTGAAGCTTTCTTT. It specifies CASSTWQGSGTEAFF.

This chain connects TRBV5-1 to TRBJ2-7; D is undetermined. CDR1 SGHRS and CDR2 YFSETQ come from the germline V gene. The CDR3 length is 18 residues. Trimming pared 1 base from V and 1 base from J, leaving 21 bases between. The CDR3 is CASSLRPFSGSGSYEQYF. Here the CDR3 DNA reads TGCGCCAGCAGCTTGCGGCCCTTCTCCGGGTCAGGTTCCTACGAGCAGTACTTC.

This chain connects TRBV12-3 or TRBV12-4 to TRBJ1-5; D call uncertain. The V and J ends lost 5 bases and 3 bases respectively, with 11 bases between them. The length of the CDR3 is 14 residues. This chain's CDR3 is CASSRAASNQPQHF. DNA for the CDR3: TGTGCCAGCAGTCGCGCCGCTTCCAATCAGCCCCAGCATTTT.

This clonotype occurred many times. The chain uses TRBV5-1 and TRBJ1-1, with D maybe TRBD1 (6 bases). Per germline, CDR1 SGHRS and CDR2 YFSETQ. The CDR3 has 14 residues. V lost 0 bases to trimming and J lost 3 bases, with 9 bases between them. The CDR3 nucleotides are TGCGCCAGCAGCTTGGTAGGGGGTGACACTGAAGCTTTCTTT. Amino acids: CASSLVGGDTEAFF.

In this sample, this clonotype turned up a few times. The chain employs TRBV6-5 and TRBJ2-7, with 9 bases matching TRBD2. The CDR3 is 15 amino acids. The J segment lost 4 bases and the V segment lost 5 bases, leaving 9 bases of the junction unmatched. Germline CDR1 reads MNHEY; CDR2 reads SVGAGI. This CDR3 reads CASSQLRGGGYEQYF. CDR3 bases: TGTGCCAGCAGTCAGTTGCGGGGGGGCGGTTACGAGCAGTACTTC.

The gene calls are TRBV6-1 and TRBJ2-2, with D maybe TRBD2 (6 bases). Trimming pared 5 bases from V and 7 bases from J, leaving 14 bases between. CDR3 length equals 14 residues. Germline V gene data show CDR1 as MNHNS and CDR2 as SASEGT. The CDR3 DNA sequence: TGTGCCAGCAGTCCCGGGACTGGCCTCGGGGAGCTGTTTTTT. This sequence encodes CASSPGTGLGELFF.

This clonotype was observed at least ten times. This CDR3 is CASSPASGIYNEQFF. In DNA form, the CDR3 reads TGTGCCAGCAGCCCAGCTAGCGGGATTTACAATGAGCAGTTCTTC. The V call is TRBV7-8, the J call TRBJ2-1, with TRBD2 matching over 9 bases. The CDR3 runs 15 residues. Unmatched junction bases numbered 6, after V lost 5 bases and J lost 4 bases. In germline, CDR1 is SGHVS, CDR2 FQNEAQ.

In its sample, this clonotype was seen many times. The chain employs TRBV6-2 or TRBV6-3 and TRBJ2-5; D is uncertain. This CDR3 contains 14 residues. Trimming removed 5 bases at V and 1 base at J, with 11 bases between. Germline V CDR1 and CDR2: MNHEY, SVGEGT. The CDR3 bases are TGTGCCAGCAGTCCAAGCGTACCCCAAGAGACCCAGTACTTC. Translated: CASSPSVPQETQYF.

The chain has TRBV15 and TRBJ1-2, with D unresolved. The CDR3 has 17 residues. The germline V gene encodes CDR1 LNHNV and CDR2 YYDKDF (reference sequence). V was trimmed by 0 bases and J by 2 bases, leaving 16 bases between them. As DNA, the CDR3 is TGTGCCACCAGCAGAGATTTCACCCTTAGGTCCAACTATGGCTACACCTTC. The encoded protein is CATSRDFTLRSNYGYTF.

This clonotype occurred a few times. V is TRBV3-1 and J is TRBJ2-1; 8 nucleotides match TRBD2. Trimming at V came to 0 bases and at J to 4 bases, leaving 2 bases not matched to a gene. The CDR3 loop spans 15 amino acids. Germline assignment: CDR1 LGHDT and CDR2 YNNKEL (reference sequence). The CDR3: CASSQELADYNEQFF. DNA of the CDR3: TGTGCCAGCAGCCAAGAACTAGCGGATTACAATGAGCAGTTCTTC.

This clonotype was recorded at least ten times. The V call is TRBV12-3 or TRBV12-4, the J call TRBJ2-3; 13 bases agree with TRBD2. The V segment lost 4 bases and the J segment 5 bases; nucleotides outside the gene matches: 6. This CDR3 has 16 residues. The DNA of the CDR3 is TGTGCCAGCAGTTACACTAGCGGGGGGGGAAGAGATACGCAGTATTTT. Protein: CASSYTSGGGRDTQYF.

This chain connects TRBV24-1 to TRBJ2-3, with D unresolved. V was pared by 0 bases and J by 6 bases, with 3 bases between. The CDR3 has 12 amino acids. Germline V gene data show CDR1 as KGHDR and CDR2 as SFDVKD. The CDR3 loop is CATSDLADTQYF. CDR3 bases: TGTGCCACCAGTGATTTGGCCGATACGCAGTATTTT.

This clonotype was seen more than once but under ten times. V gene TRBV6-6 combines with J gene TRBJ2-5; possibly TRBD1 for D (6 bases). CDR1 MNHNY and CDR2 SVGAGI come from the germline V gene (reference sequence). The CDR3 consists of 13 residues. The ends were cut back, 2 bases at V and 5 bases at J, with 9 bases in the middle. CDR3 loop: CASSYRGSETQYF. The CDR3 DNA reads TGTGCCAGCAGTTACAGGGGGTCGGAGACCCAGTACTTC.

This clonotype was counted a few times. The V call is TRBV7-9, the J call TRBJ2-1; a weak D match, TRBD2 (7 bases). This CDR3 comprises 17 residues. V dropped 5 bases and J dropped 8 bases, with 25 bases sitting between them. Germline V gives CDR1 SEHNR, CDR2 FQNEAQ (reference sequence). In DNA form, the CDR3 reads TGTGCCAGCAGCACCCATAGCCCGGGGGGCCAATTGGATGAGCAGTTCTTC. Encoded protein: CASSTHSPGGQLDEQFF. Complete variable domain (other parts from reference TRBV7-9 and TRBJ2-1): DTGVSQNPRHKITKRGQNVTFRCDPISEHNRLYWYRQTLGQGPEFLTYFQNEAQLEKSRLLSDRFSAERPKGSFSTLEIQRTEQGDSAMYLCASSTHSPGGQLDEQFFGPGTRLTVL.

At least ten counts were recorded for this clonotype. The chain recombines TRBV5-1 with TRBJ1-2; D unclear. The CDR3 loop spans 14 amino acids. Trimming pared 0 bases from V and 7 bases from J, leaving 13 bases between. Germline loops: CDR1 SGHRS, CDR2 YFSETQ. The CDR3 region has the DNA TGCGCCAGCAGCTTGGGAACTCAGGAGGTTGGCTACACCTTC. Its translation is CASSLGTQEVGYTF.